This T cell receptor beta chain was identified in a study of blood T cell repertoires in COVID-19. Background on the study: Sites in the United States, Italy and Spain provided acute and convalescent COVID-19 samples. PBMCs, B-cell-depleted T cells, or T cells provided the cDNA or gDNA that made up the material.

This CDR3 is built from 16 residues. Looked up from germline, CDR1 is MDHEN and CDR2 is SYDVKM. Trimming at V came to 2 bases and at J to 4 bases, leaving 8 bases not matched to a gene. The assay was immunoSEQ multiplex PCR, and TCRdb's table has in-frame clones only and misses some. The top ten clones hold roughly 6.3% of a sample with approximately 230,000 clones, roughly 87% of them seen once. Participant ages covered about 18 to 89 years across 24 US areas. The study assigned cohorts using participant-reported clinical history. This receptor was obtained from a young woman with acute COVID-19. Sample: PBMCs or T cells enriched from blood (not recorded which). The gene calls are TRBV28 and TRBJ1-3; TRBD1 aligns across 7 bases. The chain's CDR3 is CASSLKGGWGGNTIYF. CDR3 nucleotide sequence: TGTGCCAGCAGTTTAAAAGGGGGCTGGGGAGGAAACACCATATATTTT. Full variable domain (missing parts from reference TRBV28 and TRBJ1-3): DVKVTQSSRYLVKRTGEKVFLECVQDMDHENMFWYRQDPGLGLRLIYFSYDVKMKEKGDIPEGYSVSREKKERFSLILESASTNQTSMYLCASSLKGGWGGNTIYFGEGSWLTVV.